This T cell receptor beta chain was recovered during a study of persistence of HIV-infected CD4 T cells. Stimulation used about 10 ug/mL lysate from CMV-infected fibroblasts. CD40L-negative CD69-negative CD45RO-high memory CD4+ T cells were sorted as populations depleted of antigen-responding cells. Points on this clone: Its antigen is not identified.

The CDR3 runs to 12 residues. Germline V gives CDR1 MDHEN, CDR2 SYDVKM. Trimming removed 9 bases from V and 5 bases from J, with 14 bases in between. Study findings and constraints: CMV- and Gag-responding cells had lower TCRbeta richness than CD3/CD28-responding cells.

The immunoSEQ assay was version 4, run in survey mode. Each sample used up to about 1 ug genomic DNA diluted to about 10 ng/uL. Assay: immunoSEQ multiplex PCR; the TCRdb copy retains only in-frame clones and omits some. The sample carries some 28,000 clones, roughly four fifths recorded once. This TCR was recovered from an adult man with HIV who was CMV-seropositive. Sequencing was performed on CD4+ T cells sorted from PBMCs after roughly 19-hour stimulation, taken from a patient who received antiretroviral therapy. V is TRBV28 and J is TRBJ2-7; a possible D gene is TRBD1 (6 bases). CDR3 bases: TGTGCCAGTTCGTACTACAGGGACGAGCAGTACTTC. It translates to CASSYYRDEQYF.